One sample yielded the 27 T cell receptor beta chains listed below, sequenced in a study of blood T cells in healthy people across ages. For the second PCR, which ran for about 6 to 11 cycles, a sample-barcoded 5' primer and a J-beta primer mix were used. TCRdb re-called the 5' RACE reads with MiXCR, one entry per CDR3 protein. The sample carries 550,000 to 650,000 distinct CDR3 sequences, about 25% recorded once. These data are also associated with another study on T cells of mothers and their children.

The sample taken for sequencing was blood. Receptors originate from a boy younger than 10 in good health.

As DNA, the CDR3 is TGCAGCGTTGGAAAGGGACCTCCCCACGAGCAGTACTTC. Translating it yields CSVGKGPPHEQYF. V and J are TRBV29-1 and TRBJ2-7; D might be TRBD1 or TRBD2, each matching 5 bases. Germline V gives CDR1 SQVTM, CDR2 ANQGSEA. The length of the CDR3 is 13 residues. Trimming removed 4 bases from V and 5 bases from J, with 15 bases in between.

As for this clonotype: A read error may be the cause here, since a much bigger clone is one base away. This rearrangement joins TRBV7-9 to TRBJ2-5; D possibly corresponds to TRBD2 (6 bases). Trimming cost V 3 bases and J 1 base, with 9 bases left between them. Per germline, CDR1 SEHNR and CDR2 FQNEAQ (reference sequence). The CDR3 loop spans 14 amino acids. Written as DNA, the CDR3 is TGTGCCAGCAGCTTCGCGGGGATCCAAGAGACCCAGTACTTC. It yields the protein CASSFAGIQETQYF.

This clonotype was seen a handful of times. The rearrangement uses TRBV21-1 and TRBJ2-5; TRBD1 is the table's D call, not checked against the DNA. TRBV21-1 is assigned pseudogene status. The CDR3 runs 11 residues. The CDR3 loop reads CASGGVGTQYF. CDR3 nucleotide sequence: TGTGCCAGCGGGGGGGTAGGGACCCAGTACTTC.

This chain connects TRBV7-9 to TRBJ2-5, with 9 bases lining up with TRBD2. J lost 10 bases, V lost 7 bases, and 19 bases had no gene match. Germline CDR1 is SEHNR and CDR2 is FQNEAQ (reference sequence). This CDR3 has 16 residues. CDR3 region: CASTFGGGGAPWDQYF. DNA of the CDR3: TGTGCCAGCACCTTCGGTGGCGGGGGGGCTCCGTGGGACCAGTACTTC. Supplemented by reference TRBV7-9 and TRBJ2-5, the full variable domain reads DTGVSQNPRHKITKRGQNVTFRCDPISEHNRLYWYRQTLGQGPEFLTYFQNEAQLEKSRLLSDRFSAERPKGSFSTLEIQRTEQGDSAMYLCASTFGGGGAPWDQYFGPGTRLLVL.

This clonotype was counted at least ten times. The V gene is TRBV7-2, the J gene TRBJ2-1; no clear D. The length of the CDR3 is 11 residues. V was clipped by 1 base and J by 9 bases, with 4 bases between them. Germline V gene sequence: CDR1 SGHTA, CDR2 FQGNSA. This CDR3 is CASSLDAEQFF. CDR3 nucleotide sequence: TGTGCCAGCAGCTTAGATGCTGAGCAGTTCTTC.

This clonotype was found a few times. The V and J genes are TRBV5-1 and TRBJ2-1; the D is unclear. CDR1 and CDR2 (germline): SGHRS, YFSETQ. The V end was cut by 5 bases, the J end by 12 bases, with 21 bases between. This CDR3 spans 14 amino acids. The CDR3 region has the DNA TGCGCCAGCAGAAATGACCCCAACTACCCCGGGCAGTTCTTC. Translation gives CASRNDPNYPGQFF.

This clonotype was detected a few times. V is TRBV10-3 and J is TRBJ1-2, with 7 bases fitting TRBD1. The CDR3 extends over 14 amino acids. J gave up 3 bases and V 7 bases, and 8 bases lay outside the gene matches. The germline V gene encodes CDR1 ENHRY and CDR2 SYGVKD. CDR3 sequence: CAIKDDRDYYGYTF. The CDR3 DNA sequence: TGTGCCATCAAGGACGACAGGGACTACTATGGCTACACCTTC.

This clonotype came up a few times. The chain carries TRBV27 and TRBJ2-5, with D possibly matching TRBD2 (5 bases). The germline V gene encodes CDR1 MNHEY and CDR2 SMNVEV (reference sequence). The CDR3 has 16 amino acids. V dropped 4 bases and J dropped 0 bases, with 15 bases sitting between them. Here the CDR3 reads CASSSSLESYQETQYF. The CDR3 DNA sequence: TGTGCCAGCAGTTCATCACTAGAGAGCTACCAAGAGACCCAGTACTTC.

The chain is built from TRBV7-9 and TRBJ1-1, with D perhaps matching TRBD1 (6 bases). The germline V and J ends were trimmed by 3 bases and 7 bases, with 9 bases remaining between them. The CDR3 is made up of 12 amino acids. The germline V gene encodes CDR1 SEHNR and CDR2 FQNEAQ (reference sequence). The CDR3 region has the DNA TGTGCCAGCAGCTTTCAGGGGATTGAAGCTTTCTTT. Encoded protein: CASSFQGIEAFF.

J is TRBJ2-7 and V is TRBV10-3; no clear D. Germline V gene data show CDR1 as ENHRY and CDR2 as SYGVKD. The V gene lost 4 bases and the J gene lost 1 base, with 14 bases spanning the gap. This CDR3 comprises 15 residues. The CDR3 DNA reads as TGTGCCATCAGTGGGCACGCCGACGGGTCCTACGAGCAGTACTTC. Its translation is CAISGHADGSYEQYF.

This chain connects TRBV9 to TRBJ2-2; tentatively, D is TRBD1 (6 bases). Trimming took 4 bases from V and 0 from J, leaving 19 bases between them. The length of the CDR3 is 18 residues. Germline loops: CDR1 SGDLS, CDR2 YYNGEE. CDR3 in DNA: TGTGCCAGCAGCCCCGGGGAGACAGGCTCCCCGAACACCGGGGAGCTGTTTTTT. Encoded protein: CASSPGETGSPNTGELFF.

The chain links TRBV7-9 to TRBJ2-5, with a tentative D call TRBD1 (6 bases). The germline V gene encodes CDR1 SEHNR and CDR2 FQNEAQ (reference sequence). CDR3 size: 15 residues. V lost 3 bases to trimming and J lost 5 bases, with 16 bases between them. In nucleotides, the CDR3 is TGTGCCAGCAGCTTGGCACCAGGGGCTCGGGAGACCCAGTACTTC. It translates to CASSLAPGARETQYF.

CDR3 in DNA: TGCGCCAGCAGCTTCCTGGGACAGAAGCGGGGTGAGACCCAGTACTTC. Translated, it gives CASSFLGQKRGETQYF. The chain uses TRBV5-1 and TRBJ2-5, with D perhaps being TRBD1 or TRBD2 (7 bases each). Germline V gives CDR1 SGHRS, CDR2 YFSETQ. The V end lost 2 bases, the J end lost 5 bases, and 19 bases lay between the germline ends. The CDR3 consists of 16 residues.

A word on this clonotype: A much larger clone differs from this one at a single base, so this may be a read error. This chain uses TRBV5-1 with TRBJ1-4, with D hard to call. The CDR3 consists of 13 residues. The V gene's germline CDR1 is SGHRS and CDR2 YFSETQ. The CDR3 loop reads CASSLADAEKPFF. The CDR3 DNA follows: TGCGCCAGCAGCCTAGCGGATGCTGAAAAACCGTTTTTT. The full variable domain, in which reference TRBV5-1 and TRBJ1-4 provide the parts outside the CDR3, is KAGVTQTPRYLIKTRGQQVTLSCSPISGHRSVSWYQQTPGQGLQFLFEYFSETQRNKGNFPGRFSGRQFSNSRSEMNVSTLELGDSALYLCASSLADAEKPFFGSGTQLSVL.

The chain carries TRBV5-1 and TRBJ2-5; 9 nucleotides align to TRBD1. The CDR3 contains 15 residues. The germline V gene encodes CDR1 SGHRS and CDR2 YFSETQ. Germline trimming cut 0 bases from V and 5 bases from J; bases unmatched to any gene: 5. The CDR3 nucleotides are TGCGCCAGCAGCTTGGGGACAGGGGATGCGGAGACCCAGTACTTC. Its protein is CASSLGTGDAETQYF.

The V gene is TRBV6-1, the J gene TRBJ2-5, with 13 bases lining up with TRBD2. From germline, CDR1 is MNHNS and CDR2 SASEGT. The length of the CDR3 is 16 residues. After removal of 6 bases from V and 2 bases from J, the junction contained 6 bases not matched to a gene. CDR3 sequence reads: CASSQTSGGIQETQYF. The CDR3 DNA reads TGTGCCAGCAGCCAGACTAGCGGGGGGATACAAGAGACCCAGTACTTC.

In its sample, this clonotype was seen a few times. This chain links TRBV29-1 with TRBJ2-2; tentative D call: TRBD1 (6 bases). The CDR3 consists of 14 residues. Germline assignment: CDR1 SQVTM and CDR2 ANQGSEA. V was trimmed by 7 bases and J by 0 bases, leaving 12 bases between them. CDR3 loop: CSATGTTNTGELFF. The CDR3 bases are TGCAGCGCAACCGGGACAACGAACACCGGGGAGCTGTTTTTT.

The CDR3 coding sequence is TGCGCCAGCAGCCAAAAGAATGGGTACAAGGTGTTTTTT. It is translated as CASSQKNGYKVFF. The V and J genes are TRBV4-1 and TRBJ1-4; D uncertain. CDR3 length equals 13 residues. Germline CDR1 is MGHRA and CDR2 is YSYEKL. Trimming removed 2 bases at V and 15 bases at J, with 16 bases between.

The rearrangement links TRBV7-2 to TRBJ2-7; 10 bases agree with TRBD2. V lost 1 base, J lost 2 bases, and 14 bases stayed unmatched. There are 19 residues in the CDR3. Germline assignment: CDR1 SGHTA and CDR2 FQGNSA. The CDR3 sequence: CASSLEKASGRSFTYEQYF. The CDR3, as DNA: TGTGCCAGCAGCTTAGAGAAGGCTAGCGGGAGAAGCTTTACCTACGAGCAGTACTTC. Filled out from reference TRBV7-2 and TRBJ2-7, the complete variable domain reads GAGVSQSPSNKVTEKGKDVELRCDPISGHTALYWYRQSLGQGLEFLIYFQGNSAPDKSGLPSDRFSAERTGGSVSTLTIQRTQQEDSAVYLCASSLEKASGRSFTYEQYFGPGTRLTVT.

The chain joins TRBV20-1 to TRBJ2-1, with D unclear. The J call may be wrong; the DNA end is better matched by TRBJ2-7. CDR3 length: 14 amino acids. From germline, CDR1 is DFQATT and CDR2 SNEGSKA (reference sequence). The CDR3 sequence is CSARDVGNSYEQYF. The DNA of the CDR3 is TGCAGTGCTAGAGACGTCGGCAACTCCTACGAGCAGTACTTC.

The chain combines TRBV25-1 with TRBJ1-1; TRBD1 matches at 8 bases. The J segment lost 1 base and the V segment lost 6 bases, leaving 4 bases of the junction unmatched. CDR1 is MGHDK and CDR2 is SYGVNS in the germline V gene. The CDR3 extends over 14 amino acids. CDR3 sequence: CASRDDRGNTEAFF. For the CDR3, the DNA is TGTGCCAGCAGGGATGACAGGGGGAACACTGAAGCTTTCTTT.

V usage is TRBV12-5 and J usage is TRBJ2-5; 9 nucleotides match TRBD2. The J call could be wrong; TRBJ2-7 is a better fit for the DNA end. Germline V lookup: CDR1 LGHNT, CDR2 FRNRAP. The CDR3 spans 13 residues. CDR3 residues: CASPPRGGVEQYF. The CDR3 DNA reads TGTGCTAGTCCTCCGCGGGGGGGGGTCGAGCAGTACTTC.

This clonotype showed up just a few times. The chain employs TRBV13 and TRBJ2-7; 8 bases match TRBD2. CDR3 length: 16 amino acids. V gave up 5 bases and J gave up 1 base; unmatched junction bases: 10. CDR1 is PRHDT and CDR2 is FYEKMQ in the germline V gene (reference sequence). CDR3 sequence reads: CASSDSTSGPSYEQYF. CDR3 nucleotides: TGTGCCAGCAGCGACTCAACTAGCGGCCCTTCCTACGAGCAGTACTTC.

This clonotype has a handful of counts. The chain couples TRBV20-1 to TRBJ2-7; 7 bases align to TRBD1. Unmatched junction bases numbered 7, after V lost 6 bases and J lost 8 bases. CDR1 is DFQATT, CDR2 SNEGSKA, per germline (reference sequence). The CDR3 spans 11 residues. The CDR3 sequence is CSAHAGGKQYF. Written as DNA, the CDR3 is TGCAGTGCCCATGCAGGGGGAAAGCAGTACTTC.

This clonotype was seen a few times. The rearrangement joins TRBV7-3 to TRBJ1-5; 7 bases map to TRBD1. Germline assignment: CDR1 SGHTA and CDR2 FQGTGA. J was trimmed by 7 bases and V by 2 bases; bases with no gene match: 2. This CDR3 is built from 13 residues. CDR3 sequence: CASSLDRDQPQHF. The CDR3 DNA sequence: TGTGCCAGCAGCTTAGACAGGGACCAGCCCCAGCATTTT.

CDR3 DNA: TGTGCCAGCAGCCCCGGGACTAGCGGGAGGGTCTCAGATACGCAGTATTTT. The encoded protein is CASSPGTSGRVSDTQYF. The chain carries TRBV7-9 and TRBJ2-3; the match to TRBD2 covers 16 bases. This CDR3 contains 17 residues. The germline CDR1 and CDR2 sequences are SEHNR and FQNEAQ (reference sequence). With V trimmed by 5 bases and J by 4 bases, 6 bases remained unmatched.

This clonotype was seen only a few times. V and J are TRBV30 and TRBJ2-5; 8 bases align to TRBD1. CDR3 length: 13 residues. The junction had 7 bases not matched to a gene; V was cut back by 5 bases and J by 5 bases. Germline V gene sequence: CDR1 GTSNPN, CDR2 SVGIG (reference sequence). DNA for the CDR3: TGTGCCTGGGCCAACCGGGACAGGGAGACCCAGTACTTC. Translating gives CAWANRDRETQYF.